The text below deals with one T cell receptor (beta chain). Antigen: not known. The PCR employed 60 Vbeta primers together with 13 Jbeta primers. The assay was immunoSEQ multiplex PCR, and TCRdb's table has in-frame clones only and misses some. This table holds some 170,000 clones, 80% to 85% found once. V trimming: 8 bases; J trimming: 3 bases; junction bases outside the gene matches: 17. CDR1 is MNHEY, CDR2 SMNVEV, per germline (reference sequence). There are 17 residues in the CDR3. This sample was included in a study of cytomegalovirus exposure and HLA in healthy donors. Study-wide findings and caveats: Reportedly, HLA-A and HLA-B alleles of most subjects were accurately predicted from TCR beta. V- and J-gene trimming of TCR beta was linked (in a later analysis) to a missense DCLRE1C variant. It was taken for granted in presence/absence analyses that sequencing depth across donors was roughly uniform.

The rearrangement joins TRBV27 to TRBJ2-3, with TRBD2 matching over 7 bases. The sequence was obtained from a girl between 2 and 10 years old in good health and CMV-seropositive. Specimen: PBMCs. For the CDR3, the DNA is TGTGCCAGCGCACATAAGGCAGGGAGGGTGTGGACAGATACGCAGTATTTT. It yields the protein CASAHKAGRVWTDTQYF.